This is a list of T cell receptor beta chains from one sample in a study of T cell responses to AZD1222 COVID-19 vaccine. TCRdb's table, derived via immunoSEQ multiplex PCR, lists solely in-frame clones and lacks some. The table has tens of thousands of clones, 88% seen once. Sequenced here: peripheral blood, sampled 28 days after the second dose of the MenACWY control vaccine. The receptors were sampled from an adult who received the MenACWY meningococcal vaccine as a control. Both conserved end residues are part of each CDR3. D genes are given only for firm matches. Only part of the rows carry a size: once, few, many, or a class if the clone is expanded.

v_gene	abundance	d_gene	j_gene	CDR3nt	CDR3aa
TRBV5-1	.	.	TRBJ2-2	TGCGCCAGCAGCTTCTCCCAGCTAGGTGAAACCGGGGAGCTGTTTTTT	CASSFSQLGETGELFF
TRBV28	.	TRBD2	TRBJ2-3	TGTGCCAGCAGGGGTAGCGGGGGGGCCTTAGATACGCAGTATTTT	CASRGSGGALDTQYF
TRBV6-2/TRBV6-3	.	.	TRBJ2-5	TGTGCCAGCAGTTTCAGGGTACAAGAGACCCAGTACTTC	CASSFRVQETQYF
TRBV27	.	.	TRBJ1-6	TGTGCCAGCAGTTTTTCGCGGCAGGGATGGGGCTCCTATAATTCACCCCTCCACTTT	CASSFSRQGWGSYNSPLHF
TRBV15	.	TRBD1	TRBJ1-5	TGTGCCACCACCGAGACAGGGGGCAAGGGTAGGGGATGGTGGCCCCAGCATTTT	CATTETGGKGRGWWPQHF
TRBV6-4	.	TRBD1	TRBJ1-5	TGTGCCAGCAGTCCCGGGACAGGGGGCCAGCCCCAGCATTTT	CASSPGTGGQPQHF
TRBV18	once	.	TRBJ1-6	TGTGCCAGCTCACCGCCGGGGAGGTCCGATTATAATTCACCCCTCCACTTT	CASSPPGRSDYNSPLHF
TRBV25-1	.	.	TRBJ1-2	TGTGCCAGCAGTACCCCCTCGGGTGGGGGGCGGAATGGCTACACCTTC	CASSTPSGGGRNGYTF
TRBV4-1	.	TRBD1	TRBJ1-2	TGCGCCAGCAGCCAATATGACAGGGTGGATGGCTACACCTTC	CASSQYDRVDGYTF
TRBV18	.	TRBD2	TRBJ2-1	TGTGCCAGCTCACTATGGGCTAGCGGGGCCCCCAATGAGCAGTTCTTC	CASSLWASGAPNEQFF
TRBV12-5	.	TRBD1	TRBJ1-2	TGTGCTAGTGGTTTGGGGTTAGACAGGGTCTTCTATGGCTACACCTTC	CASGLGLDRVFYGYTF
TRBV3-1/TRBV3-2	.	.	TRBJ1-5	TGTGCCAGCAGCCGTAACGATCAGCCCCAGCATTTT	CASSRNDQPQHF
TRBV12-2	.	.	TRBJ1-5	TGTGCAAGTCGCGGTCCGGGACCCAAAAGCAATCAGCCCCAGCATTTT	CASRGPGPKSNQPQHF
TRBV5-1	.	TRBD1	TRBJ1-2	TGCGCCAGCAGCCTGGGACAGGGGGCGGAAGGCTACACCTTC	CASSLGQGAEGYTF
TRBV7-9	.	.	TRBJ1-1	TGTGCCAGCAGCTTTGGGCAGGGGTCATGGGGCACTGAAGCTTTCTTT	CASSFGQGSWGTEAFF
TRBV5-4	.	TRBD1	TRBJ2-3	TGTGCCAGCAGCCTGGACAGGGGAGGATGGGATACGCAGTATTTT	CASSLDRGGWDTQYF
TRBV18	.	TRBD1	TRBJ2-7	TGTGCCAGCTCACCAGTTGCGACAGGGGGATCCTACGAGCAGTACTTC	CASSPVATGGSYEQYF
TRBV24-1	.	TRBD1	TRBJ1-4	TGTGCCACCCCCACAGGGGGCAGGACTAATGAAAAACTGTTTTTT	CATPTGGRTNEKLFF
TRBV12-5	once	TRBD2	TRBJ2-3	TGTGCTAGTGGTTTGGCCACCGCGGGGGGACTCACAGATACGCAGTATTTT	CASGLATAGGLTDTQYF
TRBV27	.	.	TRBJ2-2	TGTGCCAGCAGTCCCCCCGGCGGGGTGAGGAGCGGGGAGCTGTTTTTT	CASSPPGGVRSGELFF
TRBV4-3	.	.	TRBJ1-1	TGCGCCAGCAGCCAAGATAGGGGAGCGAACACTGAAGCTTTCTTT	CASSQDRGANTEAFF
TRBV7-9	.	TRBD1	TRBJ2-2	TGTGCCAGCAGCTTATCCCCGGGACAGGGGGCGACCGGGGAGCTGTTTTTT	CASSLSPGQGATGELFF
TRBV29-1	.	.	TRBJ1-2	TGCAGCGTCACAGGGAGCTATGGCTACACCTTC	CSVTGSYGYTF
TRBV19	.	TRBD1	TRBJ2-5	TGTGCCAGTAGTTTGGGACAGCAACCTACTCAAGAGACCCAGTACTTC	CASSLGQQPTQETQYF
TRBV30	.	TRBD1	TRBJ2-6	TGTGCCTGGAGGGGACAGGGAAAAACTGGGGCCAACGTCCTGACTTTC	CAWRGQGKTGANVLTF
TRBV5-1	.	.	TRBJ1-1	TGCGCCAGCAGCTTCGGGCAGGAGAACACTGAAGCTTTCTTT	CASSFGQENTEAFF
TRBV20-1	.	.	TRBJ1-4	TGCAGTGCTAGTGCCAGGGCGGGAGAAAAACTGTTTTTT	CSASARAGEKLFF
TRBV30	few	.	TRBJ1-6	TGTGCCTGGAGTGGCAGGGCCTTCTATAATTCACCCCTCCACTTT	CAWSGRAFYNSPLHF
TRBV4-2	.	.	TRBJ1-4	TGTGCCAGCAGCCAAGACCGGGTGGCTAATGAAAAACTGTTTTTT	CASSQDRVANEKLFF
TRBV7-2	.	.	TRBJ2-7	TGTGCCAGCAGCTCTGGGTTCTCCTACGAGCAGTACTTC	CASSSGFSYEQYF
TRBV15	.	TRBD1	TRBJ1-6	TGTGCCACCAGCCCTACCGGGACAGGGGTTTCTGAGAATTCACCCCTCCACTTT	CATSPTGTGVSENSPLHF
TRBV6-2/TRBV6-3	.	TRBD1	TRBJ1-1	TGTGCCAGCAGTTATCCCGGGGGACAGAGAAACACTGAAGCTTTCTTT	CASSYPGGQRNTEAFF
TRBV7-3	once	TRBD1	TRBJ2-1	TGTGCCAGCAGCTTCGGGACAGGGTCCGGCAATGAGCAGTTCTTC	CASSFGTGSGNEQFF
TRBV19	.	.	TRBJ2-3	TGTGCCAGTAGTATATTGGCGGGCACAGATACGCAGTATTTT	CASSILAGTDTQYF
TRBV30	.	TRBD1	TRBJ1-2	TGTGCCTGGAGCCAGTGGACAGGTTCACTATGGGGCTACACCTTC	CAWSQWTGSLWGYTF
TRBV5-1	.	TRBD1	TRBJ1-2	TGCGCCAGCAGCAGGGACAGCCAGAACTATGGCTACACCTTC	CASSRDSQNYGYTF
TRBV7-2	.	.	TRBJ1-2	TGTGCCAGCAGCTTGCGTCAGGGGAGCGACTATGGCTACACCTTC	CASSLRQGSDYGYTF
TRBV9	.	.	TRBJ2-3	TGTGCCAGCAGCGTAGTTCCTACCGCAGATACGCAGTATTTT	CASSVVPTADTQYF
TRBV3-1/TRBV3-2	.	.	TRBJ1-1	TGTGCCAGCAGCCAAGGAGGGTATTACGCTGAAGCTTTCTTT	CASSQGGYYAEAFF
TRBV2	.	TRBD1	TRBJ2-2	TGTGCCAGCAGTGTTGGGCAGGGGGCGATGAACACCGGGGAGCTGTTTTTT	CASSVGQGAMNTGELFF
TRBV25-1	once	TRBD1	TRBJ1-4	TGTGCCAGCAGTGAACCCACCGGGACAGTTAATGAAAAACTGTTTTTT	CASSEPTGTVNEKLFF
TRBV19	.	.	TRBJ2-7	TGTGCCAGTAGCGATGGCCCCCAGATCGGCTACGAGCAGTACTTC	CASSDGPQIGYEQYF
TRBV5-1	.	.	TRBJ1-1	TGCGCCAGCAGCTTGGGGGACGGGGGGTCGAACACTGAAGCTTTCTTT	CASSLGDGGSNTEAFF
TRBV5-1	.	TRBD1	TRBJ2-2	TGCGCCAGCAGCCAAAACAGGGGTAACACCGGGGAGCTGTTTTTT	CASSQNRGNTGELFF
TRBV4-3	.	TRBD1	TRBJ1-2	TGCGCCAGCAGCCAACACGGGACAGGCGACTATGGCTACACCTTC	CASSQHGTGDYGYTF
TRBV5-1	once	.	TRBJ2-3	TGCGCCAGCAGCTTGGGGGGGGCGCGTTCCGGGGTAGATACGCAGTATTTT	CASSLGGARSGVDTQYF
TRBV5-1	few	.	TRBJ2-2	TGCGCCAGCACCCCAACGGGGGTCAACACCGGGGAGCTGTTTTTT	CASTPTGVNTGELFF
TRBV27	.	.	TRBJ2-7	TGTGCCAGCATCCCTGTCGGGGGAGTGGGTTACGAGCAGTACTTC	CASIPVGGVGYEQYF
TRBV3-1/TRBV3-2	.	.	TRBJ1-1	TGTGCCAGCAGCCAAGTCCCATTAAAAGGTGAAGCTTTCTTT	CASSQVPLKGEAFF